These 5 T cell receptor beta chains share one sample of origin, sequenced in a study of blood T cell repertoires in COVID-19. Some clones are missing from TCRdb's copy, which holds only in-frame ones; the method was immunoSEQ multiplex PCR. This table holds roughly 180,000 clones, 75% to 85% found once. The sample was PBMCs or T cells enriched from blood (not recorded which). These receptors were taken from a man aged 35-49 years who had recovered from COVID-19.

This clone was counted a single time. The V gene is TRBV28, the J gene TRBJ2-7, with 8 bases matching TRBD1. J was trimmed by 7 bases and V by 6 bases; bases with no gene match: 8. This CDR3 contains 13 residues. Germline-derived CDR1 and CDR2 are MDHEN and SYDVKM. DNA for the CDR3: TGTGCCAGCAGCTCAGGGGGCGCGGGGGAGCAGTACTTC. Residues: CASSSGGAGEQYF. Drawing the rest from reference TRBV28 and TRBJ2-7, the complete variable domain is DVKVTQSSRYLVKRTGEKVFLECVQDMDHENMFWYRQDPGLGLRLIYFSYDVKMKEKGDIPEGYSVSREKKERFSLILESASTNQTSMYLCASSSGGAGEQYFGPGTRLTVT.

V usage is TRBV7-9 and J usage is TRBJ1-2, with D hard to call. CDR3 length: 12 amino acids. Germline V CDR1 and CDR2: SEHNR, FQNEAQ (reference sequence). The V end was cut by 4 bases, the J end by 4 bases, with 7 bases between. CDR3: CASSSPGYGYTF. The CDR3 region has the DNA TGTGCCAGCAGCTCGCCGGGCTATGGCTACACCTTC. Drawing the rest from reference TRBV7-9 and TRBJ1-2, the complete variable domain is DTGVSQNPRHKITKRGQNVTFRCDPISEHNRLYWYRQTLGQGPEFLTYFQNEAQLEKSRLLSDRFSAERPKGSFSTLEIQRTEQGDSAMYLCASSSPGYGYTFGSGTRLTVV.

The V and J genes are TRBV11-3 and TRBJ2-3; 7 bases are a match to TRBD1. Germline V gene sequence: CDR1 SGHNT, CDR2 YENEEA. The CDR3 consists of 15 residues. V lost 5 bases to trimming and J lost 0 bases; unmatched junction nucleotides: 5. In DNA, the CDR3 is TGTGCCAGCAGCATTGGGACAGTAAGCACAGATACGCAGTATTTT. Translating it yields CASSIGTVSTDTQYF.

The V and J genes are TRBV5-4 and TRBJ1-2; 9 bases align to TRBD1. This CDR3 region has 15 residues. CDR1 is SGHNT and CDR2 is YYREEE in the germline V gene (reference sequence). V dropped 4 bases and J dropped 3; count of bases not matched to a gene: 7. CDR3 DNA: TGTGCCAGCAGCGCCCGACAGGGGGGATACTATGGCTACACCTTC. Protein: CASSARQGGYYGYTF.

The chain has TRBV19 and TRBJ1-1; possibly TRBD1 for D (5 bases). The V and J ends lost 3 bases and 3 bases respectively, with 14 bases between them. Germline assignment: CDR1 LNHDA and CDR2 SQIVND (reference sequence). This CDR3 has 15 residues. CDR3 loop: CASSIFGGVDTEAFF. The CDR3 coding sequence is TGTGCCAGTAGTATTTTCGGAGGGGTCGACACTGAAGCTTTCTTT. Combining the CDR3 with reference TRBV19 and TRBJ1-1 gives the whole variable domain DGGITQSPKYLFRKEGQNVTLSCEQNLNHDAMYWYRQDPGQGLRLIYYSQIVNDFQKGDIAEGYSVSREKKESFPLTVTSAQKNPTAFYLCASSIFGGVDTEAFFGQGTRLTVV.